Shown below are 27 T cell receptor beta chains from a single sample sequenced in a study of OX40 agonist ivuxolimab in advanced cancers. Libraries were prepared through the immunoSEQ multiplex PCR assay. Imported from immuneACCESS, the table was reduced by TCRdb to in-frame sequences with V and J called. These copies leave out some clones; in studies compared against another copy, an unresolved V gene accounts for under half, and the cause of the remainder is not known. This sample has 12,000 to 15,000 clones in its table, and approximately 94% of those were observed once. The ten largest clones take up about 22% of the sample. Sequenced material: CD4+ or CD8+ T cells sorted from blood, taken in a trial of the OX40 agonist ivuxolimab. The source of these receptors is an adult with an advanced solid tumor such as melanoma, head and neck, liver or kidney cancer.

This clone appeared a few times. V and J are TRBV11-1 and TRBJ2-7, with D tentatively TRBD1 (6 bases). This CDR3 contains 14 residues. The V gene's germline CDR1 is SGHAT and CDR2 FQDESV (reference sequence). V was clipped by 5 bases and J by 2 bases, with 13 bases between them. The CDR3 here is CASSLTGLTYEQYF. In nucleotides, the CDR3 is TGTGCCAGCAGCCTAACAGGGCTTACCTACGAGCAGTACTTC.

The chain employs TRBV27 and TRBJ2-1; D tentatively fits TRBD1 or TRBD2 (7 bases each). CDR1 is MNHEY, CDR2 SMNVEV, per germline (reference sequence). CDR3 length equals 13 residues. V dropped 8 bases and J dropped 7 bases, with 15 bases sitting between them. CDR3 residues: CASGGGQLNEQFF. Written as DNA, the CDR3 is TGTGCCAGCGGGGGGGGACAGCTTAATGAGCAGTTCTTC.

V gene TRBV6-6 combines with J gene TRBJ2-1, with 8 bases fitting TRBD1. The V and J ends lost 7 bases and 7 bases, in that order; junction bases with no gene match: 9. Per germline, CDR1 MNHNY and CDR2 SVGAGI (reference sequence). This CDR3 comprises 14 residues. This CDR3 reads CASTQTGGWNEQFF. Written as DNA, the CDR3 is TGTGCCAGCACGCAAACAGGGGGATGGAATGAGCAGTTCTTC.

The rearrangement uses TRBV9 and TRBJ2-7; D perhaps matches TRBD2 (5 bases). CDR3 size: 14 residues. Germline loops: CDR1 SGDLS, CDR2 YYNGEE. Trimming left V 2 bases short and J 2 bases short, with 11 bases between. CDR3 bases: TGTGCCAGCAGCGTTCGTGAGGGCACCTACGAGCAGTACTTC. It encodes CASSVREGTYEQYF.

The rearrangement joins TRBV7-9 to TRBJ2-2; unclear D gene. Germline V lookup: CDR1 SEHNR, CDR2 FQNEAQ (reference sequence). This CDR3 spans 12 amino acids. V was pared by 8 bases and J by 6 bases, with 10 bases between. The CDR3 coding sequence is TGTGCCAGCTTCTCCCCTCCCGGGGAGCTGTTTTTT. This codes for CASFSPPGELFF.

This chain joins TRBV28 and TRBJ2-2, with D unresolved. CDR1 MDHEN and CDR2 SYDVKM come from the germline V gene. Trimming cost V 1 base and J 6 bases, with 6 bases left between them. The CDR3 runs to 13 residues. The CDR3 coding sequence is TGTGCCAGCAGTTTATCTCTCGCCGGGGAGCTGTTTTTT. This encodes CASSLSLAGELFF.

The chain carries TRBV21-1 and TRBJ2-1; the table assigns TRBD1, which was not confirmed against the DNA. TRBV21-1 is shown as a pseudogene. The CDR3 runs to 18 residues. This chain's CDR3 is CASSKVNDGQDLYNEQFF. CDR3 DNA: TGTGCCAGCAGCAAAGTGAACGACGGACAGGACCTTTACAATGAGCAGTTCTTC.

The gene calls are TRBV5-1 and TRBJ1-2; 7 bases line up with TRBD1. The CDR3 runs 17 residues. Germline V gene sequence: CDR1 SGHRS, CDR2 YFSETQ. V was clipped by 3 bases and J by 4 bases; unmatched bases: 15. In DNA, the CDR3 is TGCGCCAGCAGCTCAACAACCCCCTCGGGACAGTTCTATGGCTACACCTTC. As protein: CASSSTTPSGQFYGYTF.

The CDR3 loop reads CASSPLEGGNTEAFF. The CDR3 DNA is TGTGCCAGCAGCCCTCTGGAGGGGGGGAACACTGAAGCTTTCTTT. The chain uses TRBV7-9 and TRBJ1-1; possible D gene TRBD1, 6 bases. This CDR3 region has 15 residues. Germline assignment: CDR1 SEHNR and CDR2 FQNEAQ (reference sequence). V was cut by 5 bases and J by 1 base, with 14 bases left in between.

CDR3 DNA sequence: TGTGCCAGCAGTACCTTCAGGGGATCTAACTATGGCTACACCTTC. This translates into CASSTFRGSNYGYTF. The chain carries TRBV27 and TRBJ1-2; TRBD1 is a possible D gene (6 bases). Germline lookup yields CDR1 MNHEY and CDR2 SMNVEV (reference sequence). This CDR3 contains 15 residues. V was clipped by 5 bases and J by 0 bases, with 13 bases between them.

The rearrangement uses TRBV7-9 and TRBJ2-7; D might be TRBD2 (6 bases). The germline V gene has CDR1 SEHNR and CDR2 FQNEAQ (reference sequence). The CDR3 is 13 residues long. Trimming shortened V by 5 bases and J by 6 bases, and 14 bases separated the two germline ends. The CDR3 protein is CASSPTGGPEQYF. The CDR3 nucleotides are TGTGCCAGCAGCCCGACCGGAGGGCCCGAGCAGTACTTC.

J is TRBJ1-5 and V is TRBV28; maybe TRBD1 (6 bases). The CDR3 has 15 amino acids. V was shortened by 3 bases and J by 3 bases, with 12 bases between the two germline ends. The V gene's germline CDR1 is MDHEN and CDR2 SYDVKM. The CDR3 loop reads CASSFNRAPNQPQHF. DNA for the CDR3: TGTGCCAGCAGTTTCAACAGGGCACCCAATCAGCCCCAGCATTTT. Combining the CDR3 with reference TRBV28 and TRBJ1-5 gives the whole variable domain DVKVTQSSRYLVKRTGEKVFLECVQDMDHENMFWYRQDPGLGLRLIYFSYDVKMKEKGDIPEGYSVSREKKERFSLILESASTNQTSMYLCASSFNRAPNQPQHFGDGTRLSIL.

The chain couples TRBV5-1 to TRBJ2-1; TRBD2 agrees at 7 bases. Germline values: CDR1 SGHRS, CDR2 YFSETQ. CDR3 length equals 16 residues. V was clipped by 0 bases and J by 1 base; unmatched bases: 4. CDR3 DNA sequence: TGCGCCAGCAGCTTGGGGCTAGCGGCTTCCTACAATGAGCAGTTCTTC. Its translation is CASSLGLAASYNEQFF.

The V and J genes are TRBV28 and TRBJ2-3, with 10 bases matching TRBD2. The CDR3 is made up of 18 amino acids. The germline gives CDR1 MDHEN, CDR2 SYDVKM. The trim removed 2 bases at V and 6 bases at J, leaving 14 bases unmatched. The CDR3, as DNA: TGTGCCAGCAGTTTAGGACTAGCGGAGGGGATCGACGCGGATACGCAGTATTTT. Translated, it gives CASSLGLAEGIDADTQYF.

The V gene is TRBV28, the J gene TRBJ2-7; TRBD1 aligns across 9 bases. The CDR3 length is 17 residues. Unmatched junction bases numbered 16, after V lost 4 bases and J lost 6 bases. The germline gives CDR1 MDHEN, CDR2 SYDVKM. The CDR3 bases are TGTGCCAGCAGTTCTCTCTCCGGGACAGGGCTACAAGGCGAGCAGTACTTC. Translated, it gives CASSSLSGTGLQGEQYF.

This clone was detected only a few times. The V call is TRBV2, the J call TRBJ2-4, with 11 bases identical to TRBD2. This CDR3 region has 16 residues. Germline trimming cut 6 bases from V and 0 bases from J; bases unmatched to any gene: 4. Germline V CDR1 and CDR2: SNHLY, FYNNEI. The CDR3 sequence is CASRTGLAVAKNIQYF. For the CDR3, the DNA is TGTGCCAGCAGGACGGGACTAGCGGTAGCCAAAAACATTCAGTACTTC.

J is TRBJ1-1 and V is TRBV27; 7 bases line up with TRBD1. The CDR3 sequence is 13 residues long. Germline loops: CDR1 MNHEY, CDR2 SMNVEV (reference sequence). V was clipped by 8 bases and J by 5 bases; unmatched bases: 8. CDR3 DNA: TGTGCCAGCCGCGACAGGGTTTGGACTGAAGCTTTCTTT. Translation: CASRDRVWTEAFF.

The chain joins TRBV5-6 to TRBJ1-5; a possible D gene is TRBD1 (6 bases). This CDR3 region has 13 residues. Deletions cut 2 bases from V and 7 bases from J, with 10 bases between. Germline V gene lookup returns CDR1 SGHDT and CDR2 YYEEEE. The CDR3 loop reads CASSLGGGQPQHF. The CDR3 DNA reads TGTGCCAGCAGCTTAGGGGGAGGGCAGCCCCAGCATTTT.

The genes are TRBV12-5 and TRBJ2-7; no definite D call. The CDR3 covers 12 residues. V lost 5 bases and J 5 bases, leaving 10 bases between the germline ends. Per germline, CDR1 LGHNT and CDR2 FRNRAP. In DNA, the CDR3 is TGTGCTAGTGGTCTGGCAGCTGACGAGCAGTACTTC. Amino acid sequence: CASGLAADEQYF.

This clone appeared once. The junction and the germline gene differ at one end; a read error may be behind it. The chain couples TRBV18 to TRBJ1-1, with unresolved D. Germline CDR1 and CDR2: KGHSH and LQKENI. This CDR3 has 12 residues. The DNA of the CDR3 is TGTGCCAGCTCACCACCGAACTCTGAAGCTTTCTTT. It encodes CASSPPNSEAFF.

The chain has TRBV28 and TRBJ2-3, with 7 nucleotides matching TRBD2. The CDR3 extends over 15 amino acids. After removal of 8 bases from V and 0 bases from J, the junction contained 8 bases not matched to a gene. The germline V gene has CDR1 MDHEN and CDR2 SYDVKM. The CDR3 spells CASRAGTISTDTQYF. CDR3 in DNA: TGTGCCAGCCGCGCCGGGACTATCAGCACAGATACGCAGTATTTT.

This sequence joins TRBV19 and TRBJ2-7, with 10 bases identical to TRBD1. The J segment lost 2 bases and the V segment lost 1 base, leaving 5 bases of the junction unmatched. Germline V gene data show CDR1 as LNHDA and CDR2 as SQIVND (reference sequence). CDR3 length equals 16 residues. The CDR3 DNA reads TGTGCCAGTAGTATAGCGGGACAGGGGTTTCCCTACGAGCAGTACTTC. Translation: CASSIAGQGFPYEQYF.

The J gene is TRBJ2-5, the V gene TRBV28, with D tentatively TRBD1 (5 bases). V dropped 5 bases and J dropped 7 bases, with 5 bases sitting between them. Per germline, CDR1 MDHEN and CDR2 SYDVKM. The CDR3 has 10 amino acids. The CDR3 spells CASSTGTQYF. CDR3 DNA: TGTGCCAGCAGTACAGGGACCCAGTACTTC.

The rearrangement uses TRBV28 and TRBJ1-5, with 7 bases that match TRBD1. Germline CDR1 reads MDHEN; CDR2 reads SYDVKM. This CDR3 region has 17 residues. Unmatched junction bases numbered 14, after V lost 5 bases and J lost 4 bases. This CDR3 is CASSTPFYGTENQPQHF. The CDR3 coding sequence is TGTGCCAGCAGTACCCCTTTTTATGGGACAGAAAATCAGCCCCAGCATTTT. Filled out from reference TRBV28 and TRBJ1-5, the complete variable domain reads DVKVTQSSRYLVKRTGEKVFLECVQDMDHENMFWYRQDPGLGLRLIYFSYDVKMKEKGDIPEGYSVSREKKERFSLILESASTNQTSMYLCASSTPFYGTENQPQHFGDGTRLSIL.

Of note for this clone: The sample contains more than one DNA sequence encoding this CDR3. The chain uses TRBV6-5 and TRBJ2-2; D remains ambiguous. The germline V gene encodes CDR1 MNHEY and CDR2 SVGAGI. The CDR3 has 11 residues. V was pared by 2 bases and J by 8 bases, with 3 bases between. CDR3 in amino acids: CASSYGGELFF. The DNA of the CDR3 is TGTGCCAGCAGTTACGGAGGGGAGCTGTTTTTT.

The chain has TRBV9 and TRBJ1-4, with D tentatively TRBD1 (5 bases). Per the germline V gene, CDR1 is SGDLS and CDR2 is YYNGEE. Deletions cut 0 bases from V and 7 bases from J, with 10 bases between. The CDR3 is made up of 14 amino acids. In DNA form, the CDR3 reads TGTGCCAGCAGCGTAGGGGGCGCAAGTGAAAAACTGTTTTTT. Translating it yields CASSVGGASEKLFF.

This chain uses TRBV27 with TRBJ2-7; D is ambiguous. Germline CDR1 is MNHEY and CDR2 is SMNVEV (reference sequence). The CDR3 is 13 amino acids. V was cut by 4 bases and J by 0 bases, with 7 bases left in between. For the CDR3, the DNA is TGTGCCAGCAGTTCGCACGGCTCCTACGAGCAGTACTTC. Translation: CASSSHGSYEQYF.